These 5 T cell receptor beta chains share one sample of origin, sequenced in a study of human T cells and chemical hapten exposure. In TCRdb, the RACE reads were re-called with MiXCR into one record per CDR3 protein. This table has 250,000 or so distinct CDR3 sequences, approximately 7.5% appearing once. Time point meaning: pre-sensitization, week 0. Treatment: therapeutic diphenylcyclopropenone sensitization with weekly scalp DPC. The material sequenced was whole blood, taken in connection with sensitization to the hapten diphenylcyclopropenone (DPC). The receptor set was obtained from a man aged 18-30 years with alopecia areata. Some clones in this sample may be carry-over from other donors' samples.

This clonotype was observed at least ten times. This chain joins TRBV3-1 and TRBJ1-1; no definite D call. The CDR3 has 14 residues. Deletions cut 0 bases from V and 1 base from J, with 6 bases between. Looked up from germline, CDR1 is LGHDT and CDR2 is YNNKEL (reference sequence). This CDR3 is CASSQDHGNTEAFF. The CDR3 coding sequence is TGTGCCAGCAGCCAAGATCACGGGAACACTGAAGCTTTCTTT. The full variable domain, completed using reference TRBV3-1 and TRBJ1-1, is DTAVSQTPKYLVTQMGNDKSIKCEQNLGHDTMYWYKQDSKKFLKIMFSYNNKELIINETVPNRFSPKSPDKAHLNLHINSLELGDSAVYFCASSQDHGNTEAFFGQGTRLTVV.

The chain combines TRBV20-1 with TRBJ1-2; D uncertain. Germline-derived CDR1 and CDR2 are DFQATT and SNEGSKA (reference sequence). V lost 0 bases, J lost 4 bases, and 15 bases lay in between. The CDR3 contains 15 residues. The CDR3 nucleotides read TGCAGTGCTAGAGATGGGGTCCGAGGCCTCTATGGCTACACCTTC. Its protein product is CSARDGVRGLYGYTF.

This clonotype has a handful of counts. This rearrangement joins TRBV7-2 to TRBJ2-2; tentatively, D is TRBD2 (5 bases). Germline CDR1 is SGHTA and CDR2 is FQGNSA. V gave up 1 base and J gave up 6 bases, with 12 bases separating them. The CDR3 runs to 15 residues. CDR3 residues: CASSLVPARAGELFF. The CDR3 nucleotides are TGTGCCAGCAGCTTAGTCCCAGCGAGGGCCGGGGAGCTGTTTTTT. The whole variable domain, remainder taken from reference TRBV7-2 and TRBJ2-2, is GAGVSQSPSNKVTEKGKDVELRCDPISGHTALYWYRQSLGQGLEFLIYFQGNSAPDKSGLPSDRFSAERTGGSVSTLTIQRTQQEDSAVYLCASSLVPARAGELFFGEGSRLTVL.

This clonotype occurred many times. The J gene is TRBJ1-4, the V gene TRBV28; D call uncertain. The CDR3 runs to 14 residues. Looked up from germline, CDR1 is MDHEN and CDR2 is SYDVKM. V lost 6 bases to trimming and J lost 9 bases, with 17 bases between them. The CDR3 is CASSPPAVAQKLFF. The DNA of the CDR3 is TGTGCCAGCAGCCCCCCCGCGGTAGCACAAAAACTGTTTTTT. Full variable domain (rest looked up from reference TRBV28 and TRBJ1-4): DVKVTQSSRYLVKRTGEKVFLECVQDMDHENMFWYRQDPGLGLRLIYFSYDVKMKEKGDIPEGYSVSREKKERFSLILESASTNQTSMYLCASSPPAVAQKLFFGSGTQLSVL.

This clonotype was counted a few times. V is TRBV24-1 and J is TRBJ2-1; D gene uncertain. V was pared by 4 bases and J by 0 bases, with 9 bases between. CDR1 and CDR2 (germline): KGHDR, SFDVKD. This CDR3 is 15 amino acids long. The CDR3, as DNA: TGTGCCACCAGTGAAGGTTCCCACTCCTACAATGAGCAGTTCTTC. Its translation is CATSEGSHSYNEQFF.